This TCR beta chain came from a study of shared clonotypes between healthy human individuals. Points from the study as a whole: At large depth, rarefaction still showed sorted-subset sequencing to be incomplete. It was the non-shared clonotypes that had lower generation probabilities than clonotypes shared by all four donors.

The germline V and J ends were trimmed by 0 bases and 7 bases, with 6 bases remaining between them. CDR3 length equals 12 residues. The germline V gene has CDR1 MNHNY and CDR2 SVGAGI (reference sequence). In the case of this clone: Its antigen remains unknown.

Genomic DNA from each subset was divided evenly over several immunoSEQ plates. Original processing methods: Junction-only sequences produced by ImmunoSEQ had no quality scores, so filtering differed. Sequencing used immunoSEQ multiplex PCR; TCRdb keeps in-frame clones, though not all of them. Clone size and V and J calls were adopted from that table, with D and trimming inferred from the DNA. The data show around 700,000 clones, around two thirds seen once. The rearrangement links TRBV6-6 to TRBJ1-1; D not certain. The sequenced material came from memory CD4+ T cells sorted from blood. As for subset: CD45RA-negative fraction. The origin of this receptor is a woman under 40 in good health. The CDR3 here is CASSYSTSEAFF. Written as DNA, the CDR3 is TGTGCCAGCAGTTACTCGACCAGTGAAGCTTTCTTT.